In this sample, the clone carrying this T cell receptor beta chain turned up a few times. The V gene's germline CDR1 is SGHVS and CDR2 FQNEAQ. This CDR3 spans 16 amino acids. V dropped 0 bases and J dropped 2 bases, with 12 bases sitting between them. These data are taken from a study of patients and donors after allogeneic stem cell transplantation. TCRdb re-analysed the RT-PCR reads in MiXCR, keeping a single row per CDR3 protein. The top ten clones hold 33% of a sample with 150,000 to 200,000 distinct CDR3 sequences, around two fifths of them seen once. Sequencing was done on a sample of blood, either unsorted or a sorted T cell fraction (not recorded which). This sequence originates from a human donor who was either an allogeneic HSCT recipient or a stem cell or donor lymphocyte infusion donor (not recorded which). It is not recorded whose cells these are; they may come from a transplant donor. The genes are TRBV7-8 and TRBJ2-3; D is unresolved. The CDR3 DNA reads as TGTGCCAGCAGCTTAGCCCTAGAGTCACTCACAGATACGCAGTATTTT. Protein sequence: CASSLALESLTDTQYF.